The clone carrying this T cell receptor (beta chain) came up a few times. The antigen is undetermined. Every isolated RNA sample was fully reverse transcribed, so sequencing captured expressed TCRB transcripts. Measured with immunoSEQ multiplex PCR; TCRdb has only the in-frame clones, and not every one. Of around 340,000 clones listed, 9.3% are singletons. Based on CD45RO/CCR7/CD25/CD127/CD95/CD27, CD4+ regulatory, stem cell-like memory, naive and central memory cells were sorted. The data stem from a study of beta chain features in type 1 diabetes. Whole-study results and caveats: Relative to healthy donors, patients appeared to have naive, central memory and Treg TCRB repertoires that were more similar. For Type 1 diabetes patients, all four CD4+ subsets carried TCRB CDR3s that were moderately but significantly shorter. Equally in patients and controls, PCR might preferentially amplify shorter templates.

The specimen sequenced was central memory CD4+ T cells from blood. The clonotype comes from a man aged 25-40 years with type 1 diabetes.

CDR3 in amino acids: CASRPGVPNEKLFF. Written as DNA, the CDR3 is TGTGCCAGCAGGCCAGGGGTGCCTAATGAAAAACTGTTTTTT. This rearrangement joins TRBV6-6 to TRBJ1-4, with D perhaps TRBD1 (6 bases). The CDR3 has 14 amino acids. The ends were cut back, 6 bases at V and 3 bases at J, with 11 bases in the middle. Germline V CDR1 and CDR2: MNHNY, SVGAGI (reference sequence).